These 21 T cell receptor beta chains share one sample of origin, sequenced in a study of blood T cell repertoires in COVID-19. Measured with immunoSEQ multiplex PCR; TCRdb has only the in-frame clones, and not every one. There are approximately 60,000 clones in the sample; roughly 86% occur only once, and under 8.5% lies in the top ten. The sample taken for sequencing was peripheral blood. The source is a woman of 80 years or more with acute or convalescent COVID-19.

The chain uses TRBV5-1 and TRBJ1-2; perhaps TRBD1 as D (6 bases). The CDR3 covers 15 residues. The V and J ends lost 0 bases and 8 bases respectively, with 17 bases between them. The germline CDR1 and CDR2 sequences are SGHRS and YFSETQ. CDR3 residues: CASSLAVGGGRGYTF. In DNA form, the CDR3 reads TGCGCCAGCAGCTTGGCGGTTGGGGGCGGAAGGGGCTACACCTTC.

The rearrangement uses TRBV29-1 and TRBJ2-1; 10 nucleotides agree with TRBD1. Germline CDR1 and CDR2: SQVTM and ANQGSEA. Losses at the gene ends were 4 bases for V and 6 bases for J; bases not matched to a gene: 9. The CDR3 runs 15 residues. CDR3 nucleotide sequence: TGCAGCGTTGGTCCCTTGGGGACAGGGGTCAATGAGCAGTTCTTC. Translation: CSVGPLGTGVNEQFF.

Regarding this clone: At one of its ends the junction is not consistent with the germline gene, which may arise from a read error. The gene calls are TRBV6-1 and TRBJ2-4; TRBD2 might be the D (5 bases). The CDR3 is 12 amino acids. Per germline, CDR1 MNHNS and CDR2 SASEGT. CDR3 nucleotides: TGTGCCAGCAGCGAAGCGGCCAGCATTCAGTACTTC. Residues: CASSEAASIQYF.

The J gene is TRBJ1-5, the V gene TRBV2, with 8 bases that match TRBD1. The V segment lost 6 bases and the J segment 3 bases; nucleotides outside the gene matches: 1. The CDR3 loop spans 13 amino acids. The germline gives CDR1 SNHLY, CDR2 FYNNEI. The CDR3 bases are TGTGCCAGCAGGACAGGGGCCAATCAGCCCCAGCATTTT. This sequence encodes CASRTGANQPQHF.

This sequence joins TRBV7-8 and TRBJ1-2; no reliable D call. Trimming shortened V by 5 bases and J by 4 bases, and 20 bases separated the two germline ends. Per germline, CDR1 SGHVS and CDR2 FQNEAQ. The CDR3 loop spans 16 amino acids. CDR3 protein: CASSLRQGISLYGYTF. The CDR3 nucleotides are TGTGCCAGCAGCCTGCGGCAAGGAATCTCTCTCTATGGCTACACCTTC.

The rearrangement uses TRBV10-3 and TRBJ1-5; D might be TRBD1 (6 bases). Germline-derived CDR1 and CDR2 are ENHRY and SYGVKD. This CDR3 is 14 amino acids long. The V gene lost 6 bases and the J gene lost 1 base, with 10 bases spanning the gap. The CDR3 bases are TGTGCCATCAGCAATACAGGGAGCAATCAGCCCCAGCATTTT. The encoded protein is CAISNTGSNQPQHF.

The chain has TRBV5-1 and TRBJ2-7; D is uncertain. Germline values: CDR1 SGHRS, CDR2 YFSETQ. Between the trimmed V and J ends, which lost 4 bases and 3 bases, there was a span of 14 bases. The CDR3 spans 14 residues. This CDR3 is CASSPDASSYEQYF. CDR3 nucleotide sequence: TGCGCCAGCAGCCCAGATGCTAGTAGCTACGAGCAGTACTTC.

The rearrangement joins TRBV6-5 to TRBJ1-3, with a weak D call TRBD1 (5 bases). The V end was cut by 3 bases, the J end by 0 bases, with 9 bases between. CDR3 length: 15 amino acids. CDR1 and CDR2 (germline): MNHEY, SVGAGI. CDR3 sequence reads: CASSYGQGSGNTIYF. CDR3 coding DNA: TGTGCCAGCAGTTATGGTCAGGGCTCTGGAAACACCATATATTTT.

V usage is TRBV30 and J usage is TRBJ2-5; the D gene is possibly TRBD2 (5 bases). Germline CDR1 and CDR2: GTSNPN and SVGIG (reference sequence). The CDR3 length is 15 residues. V lost 2 bases and J 4 bases, leaving 17 bases between the germline ends. In nucleotides, the CDR3 is TGTGCCTGGAGTCGATTCGAGGAGGAACTAGAGACCCAGTACTTC. The encoded protein is CAWSRFEEELETQYF.

CDR3 sequence (DNA): TGTGCCATCAGTGGTCTTACAGGGTTTTACGAGCAGTACTTC. It translates to CAISGLTGFYEQYF. The chain uses TRBV10-3 and TRBJ2-7, with D perhaps matching TRBD1 (6 bases). CDR1 and CDR2 (germline): ENHRY, SYGVKD. This CDR3 region has 14 residues. The germline V and J ends were trimmed by 4 bases and 4 bases, with 14 bases remaining between them.

The rearrangement links TRBV11-2 to TRBJ2-2, with 9 bases aligning to TRBD2. J gave up 4 bases and V 5 bases, and 11 bases lay outside the gene matches. The germline V gene has CDR1 SGHAT and CDR2 FQNNGV. The CDR3 runs 17 residues. The CDR3 sequence is CASSRRGLAGSTGELFF. The CDR3 DNA follows: TGTGCCAGCAGCCGCCGAGGGCTAGCGGGAAGCACCGGGGAGCTGTTTTTT.

The V gene is TRBV2, the J gene TRBJ1-6, with D unclear. The CDR3 consists of 13 residues. Germline assignment: CDR1 SNHLY and CDR2 FYNNEI. Between the trimmed V and J ends, which lost 4 bases and 4 bases, there was a span of 5 bases. This CDR3 reads CASSGDYNSPLHF. DNA of the CDR3: TGTGCCAGCAGTGGAGATTATAATTCACCCCTCCACTTT.

This chain links TRBV7-2 with TRBJ2-4; 9 bases agree with TRBD2. V was pared by 4 bases and J by 9 bases, with 4 bases of the junction left unmatched. The CDR3 extends over 13 amino acids. Germline V lookup: CDR1 SGHTA, CDR2 FQGNSA. The CDR3 is CASSSGLASIQYF. For the CDR3, the DNA is TGTGCCAGCAGCTCGGGACTAGCTAGCATTCAGTACTTC.

The chain has TRBV28 and TRBJ2-2, with a possible D match to TRBD1 (5 bases). V was shortened by 4 bases and J by 6 bases, with 9 bases between the two germline ends. There are 13 residues in the CDR3. Germline CDR1 reads MDHEN; CDR2 reads SYDVKM. The chain's CDR3 is CASSWGDAGELFF. The CDR3 DNA reads as TGTGCCAGCAGTTGGGGCGACGCCGGGGAGCTGTTTTTT.

V gene TRBV6-2 or TRBV6-3 combines with J gene TRBJ2-7; 8 nucleotides agree with TRBD1. The CDR3 is 16 amino acids. V lost 2 bases and J lost 3; bases outside the gene matches: 9. Germline V gene lookup returns CDR1 MNHEY and CDR2 SVGEGT. The CDR3 is CASSYRPDRGYYEQYF. CDR3 nucleotides: TGTGCCAGCAGTTACCGTCCAGACAGGGGCTACTACGAGCAGTACTTC.

The chain uses TRBV30 and TRBJ1-2; D is ambiguous. Per the germline V gene, CDR1 is GTSNPN and CDR2 is SVGIG (reference sequence). The CDR3 is 13 residues long. The V gene lost 1 base and the J gene lost 5 bases, with 11 bases spanning the gap. CDR3 nucleotide sequence: TGTGCCTGGAGTGCGGGAGCGCTTTATGGCTACACCTTC. As protein: CAWSAGALYGYTF. Variable domain in full (rest from reference TRBV30 and TRBJ1-2): SQTIHQWPATLVQPVGSPLSLECTVEGTSNPNLYWYRQAAGRGLQLLFYSVGIGQISSEVPQNLSASRPQDRQFILSSKKLLLSDSGFYLCAWSAGALYGYTFGSGTRLTVV.

This chain connects TRBV6-5 to TRBJ1-1; D possibly corresponds to TRBD1 (5 bases). The germline V and J ends were trimmed by 6 bases and 2 bases, with 13 bases remaining between them. CDR1 is MNHEY and CDR2 is SVGAGI in the germline V gene. The CDR3 runs to 14 residues. CDR3 DNA sequence: TGTGCCAGCAGAGCGACAGCTAGTAACACTGAAGCTTTCTTT. Its translation is CASRATASNTEAFF.

The V and J genes are TRBV3-1 (or the pseudogene TRBV3-2) and TRBJ2-1; TRBD2 aligns across 8 bases. The CDR3 is 16 amino acids. With V trimmed by 4 bases and J by 5 bases, 10 bases remained unmatched. Germline V lookup: CDR1 LGHDT, CDR2 YNNKEL (reference sequence). CDR3 bases: TGTGCCAGCAGCCCATACGGGAGGGCACGGGACAATGAGCAGTTCTTC. Translation gives CASSPYGRARDNEQFF.

The chain uses TRBV18 and TRBJ2-3; 9 bases line up with TRBD2. The germline V gene encodes CDR1 KGHSH and CDR2 LQKENI. Germline trimming cut 2 bases from V and 4 bases from J; bases unmatched to any gene: 7. CDR3 length equals 16 residues. The DNA of the CDR3 is TGTGCCAGCTCACCATATATTCGCGGGGGGGCAGATACGCAGTATTTT. This sequence encodes CASSPYIRGGADTQYF.

V and J are TRBV28 and TRBJ1-3; weak D call: TRBD1 (6 bases). CDR3 length: 14 residues. From germline, CDR1 is MDHEN and CDR2 SYDVKM. Trimming removed 7 bases at V and 4 bases at J, with 14 bases between. The CDR3 sequence is CASIAGAEGNTIYF. The CDR3 nucleotides are TGTGCCAGCATCGCAGGGGCGGAAGGAAACACCATATATTTT.

The J gene is TRBJ1-2, the V gene TRBV11-2, with D maybe TRBD1 (5 bases). V lost 1 base, J lost 3 bases, and 12 bases lay in between. Per the germline V gene, CDR1 is SGHAT and CDR2 is FQNNGV. The CDR3 extends over 15 amino acids. CDR3 nucleotide sequence: TGTGCCAGCAGCTTAGCGCTGACAGCCTACTATGGCTACACCTTC. Translated: CASSLALTAYYGYTF.